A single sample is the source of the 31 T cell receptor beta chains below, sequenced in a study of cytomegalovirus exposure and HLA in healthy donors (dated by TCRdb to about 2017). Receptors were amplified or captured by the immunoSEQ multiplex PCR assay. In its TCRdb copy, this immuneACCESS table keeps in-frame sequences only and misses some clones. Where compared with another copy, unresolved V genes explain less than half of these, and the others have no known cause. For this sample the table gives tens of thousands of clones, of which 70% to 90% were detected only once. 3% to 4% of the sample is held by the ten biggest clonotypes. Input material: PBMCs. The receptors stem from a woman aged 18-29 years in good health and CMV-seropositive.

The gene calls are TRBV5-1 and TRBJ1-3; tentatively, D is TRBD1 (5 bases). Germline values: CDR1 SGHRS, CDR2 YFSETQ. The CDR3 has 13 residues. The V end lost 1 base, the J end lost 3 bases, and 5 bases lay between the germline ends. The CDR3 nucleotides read TGCGCCAGCAGCTTGACAGGTGGAAACACCATATATTTT. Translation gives CASSLTGGNTIYF.

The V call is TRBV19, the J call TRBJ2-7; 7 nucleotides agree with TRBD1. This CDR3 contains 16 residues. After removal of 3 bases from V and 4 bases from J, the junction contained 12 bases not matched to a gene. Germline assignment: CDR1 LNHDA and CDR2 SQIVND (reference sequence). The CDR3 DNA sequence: TGTGCCAGTAGTATCTCGATGACAGGGACGGTTTACGAGCAGTACTTC. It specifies CASSISMTGTVYEQYF.

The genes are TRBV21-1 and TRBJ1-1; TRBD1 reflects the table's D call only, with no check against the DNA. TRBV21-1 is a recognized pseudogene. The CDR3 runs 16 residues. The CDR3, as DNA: TGTGCCAGCAGCAAATGGCGTCACAGGGGAAGCACTGAAGCTTTCTTT. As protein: CASSKWRHRGSTEAFF.

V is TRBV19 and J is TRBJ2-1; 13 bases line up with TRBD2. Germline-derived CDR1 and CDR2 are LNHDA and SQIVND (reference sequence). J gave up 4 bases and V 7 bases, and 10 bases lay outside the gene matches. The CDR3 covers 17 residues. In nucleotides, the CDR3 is TGTGCCAGTACCCCAACTAGCGGGAGGGCCCGGTACAATGAGCAGTTCTTC. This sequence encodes CASTPTSGRARYNEQFF.

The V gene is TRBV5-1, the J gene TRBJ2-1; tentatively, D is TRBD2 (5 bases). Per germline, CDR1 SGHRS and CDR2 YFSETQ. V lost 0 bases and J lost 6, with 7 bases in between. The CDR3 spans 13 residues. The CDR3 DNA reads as TGCGCCAGCAGCTTGGAGCGGCTCAATGAGCAGTTCTTC. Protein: CASSLERLNEQFF.

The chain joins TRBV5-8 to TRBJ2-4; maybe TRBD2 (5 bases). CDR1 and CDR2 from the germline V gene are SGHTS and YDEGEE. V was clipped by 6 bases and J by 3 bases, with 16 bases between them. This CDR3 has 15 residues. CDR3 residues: CASKSLFGIKNIQYF. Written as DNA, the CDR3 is TGTGCCAGCAAATCCCTTTTCGGGATCAAAAACATTCAGTACTTC.

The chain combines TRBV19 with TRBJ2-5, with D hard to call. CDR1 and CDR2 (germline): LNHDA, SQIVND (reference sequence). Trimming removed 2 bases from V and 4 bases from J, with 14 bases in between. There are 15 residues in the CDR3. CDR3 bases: TGTGCCAGTAGTATATCCCTTAGTCGTCCAGAGACCCAGTACTTC. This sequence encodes CASSISLSRPETQYF.

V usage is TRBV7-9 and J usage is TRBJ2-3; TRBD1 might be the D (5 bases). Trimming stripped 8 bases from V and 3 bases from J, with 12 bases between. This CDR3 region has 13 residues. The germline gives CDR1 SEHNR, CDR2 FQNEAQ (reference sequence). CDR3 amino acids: CASSTRETDTQYF. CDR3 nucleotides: TGTGCCAGCTCGACCAGGGAAACAGATACGCAGTATTTT.

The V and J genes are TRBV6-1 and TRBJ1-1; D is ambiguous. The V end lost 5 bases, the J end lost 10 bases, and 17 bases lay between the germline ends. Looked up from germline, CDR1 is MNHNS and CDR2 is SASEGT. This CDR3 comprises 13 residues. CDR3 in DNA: TGTGCCAGCAGTATGGGTGGTTCTAGTGGAGCTTTCTTT. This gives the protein CASSMGGSSGAFF.

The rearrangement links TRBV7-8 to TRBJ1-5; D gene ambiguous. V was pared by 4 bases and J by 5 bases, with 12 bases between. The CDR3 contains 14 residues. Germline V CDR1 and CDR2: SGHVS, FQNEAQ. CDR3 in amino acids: CASSSRRSDQPQHF. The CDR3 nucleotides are TGTGCCAGCAGCTCTCGTCGATCAGATCAGCCCCAGCATTTT.

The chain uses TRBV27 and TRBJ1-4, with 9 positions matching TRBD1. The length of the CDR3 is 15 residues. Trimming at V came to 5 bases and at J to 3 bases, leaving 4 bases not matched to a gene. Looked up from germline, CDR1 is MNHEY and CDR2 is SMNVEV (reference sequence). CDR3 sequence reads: CASSPGQGPNEKLFF. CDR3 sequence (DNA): TGTGCCAGCAGTCCCGGACAGGGGCCTAATGAAAAACTGTTTTTT.

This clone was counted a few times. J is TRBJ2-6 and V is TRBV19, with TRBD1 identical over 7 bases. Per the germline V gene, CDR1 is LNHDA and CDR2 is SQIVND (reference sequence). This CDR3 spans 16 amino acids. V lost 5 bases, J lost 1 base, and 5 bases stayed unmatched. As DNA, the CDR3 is TGTGCCAGTAGTTTCCCACAGGGGTCTGGGGCCAACGTCCTGACTTTC. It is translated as CASSFPQGSGANVLTF.

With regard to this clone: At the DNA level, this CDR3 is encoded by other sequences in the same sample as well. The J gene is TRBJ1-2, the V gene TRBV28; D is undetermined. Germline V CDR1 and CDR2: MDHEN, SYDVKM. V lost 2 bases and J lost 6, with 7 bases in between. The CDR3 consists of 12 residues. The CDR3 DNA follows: TGTGCCAGCAGTTTAGGGCGTGATGGCTACACCTTC. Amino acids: CASSLGRDGYTF.

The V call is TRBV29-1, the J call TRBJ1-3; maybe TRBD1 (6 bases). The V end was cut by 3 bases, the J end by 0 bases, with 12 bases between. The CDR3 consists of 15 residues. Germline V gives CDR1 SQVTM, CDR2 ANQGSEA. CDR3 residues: CSVEGGGLSGNTIYF. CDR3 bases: TGCAGCGTTGAGGGGGGGGGCCTCTCTGGAAACACCATATATTTT.

CDR3: CASSPRQNSYEQYF. Here the CDR3 DNA reads TGTGCCAGCAGCCCCCGACAGAACTCCTACGAGCAGTACTTC. The chain is built from TRBV5-5 and TRBJ2-7, with D possibly being TRBD1 (5 bases). The CDR3 extends over 14 amino acids. Between the trimmed V and J ends, which lost 4 bases and 0 bases, there was a span of 11 bases. Germline lookup yields CDR1 SGHKS and CDR2 YYEKEE (reference sequence).

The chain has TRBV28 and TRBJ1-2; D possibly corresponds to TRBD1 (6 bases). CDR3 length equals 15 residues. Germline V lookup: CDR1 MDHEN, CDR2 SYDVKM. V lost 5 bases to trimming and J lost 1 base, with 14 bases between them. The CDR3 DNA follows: TGTGCCAGCAGTCCAACAGGGTCGGGTAACTATGGCTACACCTTC. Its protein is CASSPTGSGNYGYTF.

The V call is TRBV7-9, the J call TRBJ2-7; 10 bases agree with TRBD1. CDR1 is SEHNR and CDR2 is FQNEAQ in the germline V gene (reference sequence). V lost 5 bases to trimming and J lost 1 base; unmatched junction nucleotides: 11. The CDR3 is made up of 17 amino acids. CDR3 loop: CASSPFRDRGWSYEQYF. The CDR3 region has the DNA TGTGCCAGCAGCCCTTTCCGGGACAGGGGTTGGTCCTACGAGCAGTACTTC.

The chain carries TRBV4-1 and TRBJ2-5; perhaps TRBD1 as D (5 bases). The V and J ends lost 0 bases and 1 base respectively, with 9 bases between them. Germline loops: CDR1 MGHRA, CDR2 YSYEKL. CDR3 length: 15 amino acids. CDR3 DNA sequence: TGCGCCAGCAGCCAAGAGGCAGGGATCCAAGAGACCCAGTACTTC. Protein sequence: CASSQEAGIQETQYF.

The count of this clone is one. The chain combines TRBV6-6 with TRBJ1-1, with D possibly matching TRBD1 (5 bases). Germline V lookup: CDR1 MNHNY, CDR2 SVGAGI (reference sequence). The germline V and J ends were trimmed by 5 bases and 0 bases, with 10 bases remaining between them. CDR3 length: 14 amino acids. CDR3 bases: TGTGCCAGCAGTCTGGAGGGGCTGAACACTGAAGCTTTCTTT. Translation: CASSLEGLNTEAFF.

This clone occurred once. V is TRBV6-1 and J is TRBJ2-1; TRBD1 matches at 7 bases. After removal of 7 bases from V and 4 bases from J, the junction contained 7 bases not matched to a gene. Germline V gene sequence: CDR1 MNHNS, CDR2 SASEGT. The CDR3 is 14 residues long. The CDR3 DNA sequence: TGTGCCAGCACTAACAGGGGATCTTACAATGAGCAGTTCTTC. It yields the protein CASTNRGSYNEQFF.

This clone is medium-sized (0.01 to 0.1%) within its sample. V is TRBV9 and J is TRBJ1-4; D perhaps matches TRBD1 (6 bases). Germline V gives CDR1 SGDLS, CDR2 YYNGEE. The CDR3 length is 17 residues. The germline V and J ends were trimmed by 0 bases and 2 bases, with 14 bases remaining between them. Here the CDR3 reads CASSVVEGVDTNEKLFF. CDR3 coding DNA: TGTGCCAGCAGCGTAGTTGAGGGGGTCGACACTAATGAAAAACTGTTTTTT.

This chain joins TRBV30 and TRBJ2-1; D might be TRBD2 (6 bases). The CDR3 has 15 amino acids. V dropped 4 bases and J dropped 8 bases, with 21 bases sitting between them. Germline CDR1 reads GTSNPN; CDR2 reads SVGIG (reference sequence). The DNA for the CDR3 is TGTGCCTGGACCTATCAGGGAGGTGCGTACGATGAGCAGTTCTTC. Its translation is CAWTYQGGAYDEQFF.

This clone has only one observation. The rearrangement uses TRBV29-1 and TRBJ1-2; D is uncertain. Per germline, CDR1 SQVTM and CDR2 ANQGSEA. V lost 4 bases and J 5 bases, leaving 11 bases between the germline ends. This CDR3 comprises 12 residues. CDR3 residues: CSVGGPRYGYTF. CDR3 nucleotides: TGCAGCGTTGGAGGGCCCCGTTATGGCTACACCTTC.

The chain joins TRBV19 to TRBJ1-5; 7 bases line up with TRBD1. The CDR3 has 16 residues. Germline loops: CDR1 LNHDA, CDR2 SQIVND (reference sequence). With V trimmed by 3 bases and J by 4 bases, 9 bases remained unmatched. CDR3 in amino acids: CASSMERRRGNQPQHF. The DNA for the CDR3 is TGTGCCAGTAGTATGGAAAGGCGCAGGGGGAATCAGCCCCAGCATTTT. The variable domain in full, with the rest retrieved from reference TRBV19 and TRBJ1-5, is DGGITQSPKYLFRKEGQNVTLSCEQNLNHDAMYWYRQDPGQGLRLIYYSQIVNDFQKGDIAEGYSVSREKKESFPLTVTSAQKNPTAFYLCASSMERRRGNQPQHFGDGTRLSIL.

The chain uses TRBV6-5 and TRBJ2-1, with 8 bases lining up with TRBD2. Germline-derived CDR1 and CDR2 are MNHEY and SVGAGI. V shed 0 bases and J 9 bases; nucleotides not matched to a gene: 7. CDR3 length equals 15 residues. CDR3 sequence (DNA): TGTGCCAGCAGTTACTCTCCAGCGGGAGATGGTGAGCAGTTCTTC. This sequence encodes CASSYSPAGDGEQFF.

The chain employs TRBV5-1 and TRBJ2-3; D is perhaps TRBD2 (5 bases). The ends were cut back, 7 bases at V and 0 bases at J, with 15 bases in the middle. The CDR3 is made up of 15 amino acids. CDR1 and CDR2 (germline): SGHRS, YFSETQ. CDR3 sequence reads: CASGVAGFSTDTQYF. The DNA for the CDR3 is TGCGCCAGCGGAGTGGCGGGCTTTAGCACAGATACGCAGTATTTT.

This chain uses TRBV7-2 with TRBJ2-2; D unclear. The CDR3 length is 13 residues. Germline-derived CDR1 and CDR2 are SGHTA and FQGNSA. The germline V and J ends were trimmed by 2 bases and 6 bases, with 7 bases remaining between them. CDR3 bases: TGTGCCAGCAGCTTATTCCGGTCCGGGGAGCTGTTTTTT. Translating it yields CASSLFRSGELFF.

Written as DNA, the CDR3 is TGTGCCATCAGTGAGGGGACAGGGAACTACAATGAGCAGTTCTTC. It is translated as CAISEGTGNYNEQFF. The genes are TRBV10-3 and TRBJ2-1; 9 positions match TRBD1. The ends lost 2 bases at V and 3 bases at J; junction bases unmatched: 2. Germline assignment: CDR1 ENHRY and CDR2 SYGVKD. The CDR3 loop spans 15 amino acids.

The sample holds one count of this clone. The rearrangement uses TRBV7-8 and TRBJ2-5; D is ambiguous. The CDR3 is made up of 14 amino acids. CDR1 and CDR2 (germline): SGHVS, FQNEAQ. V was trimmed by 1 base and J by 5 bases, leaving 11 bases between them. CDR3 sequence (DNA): TGTGCCAGCAGCTTAGGCCCCGTGGCCGAGACCCAGTACTTC. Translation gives CASSLGPVAETQYF.

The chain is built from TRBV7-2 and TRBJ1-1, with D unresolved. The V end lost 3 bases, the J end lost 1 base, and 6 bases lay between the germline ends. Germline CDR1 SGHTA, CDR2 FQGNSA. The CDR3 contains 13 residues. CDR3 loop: CASSFYGNTEAFF. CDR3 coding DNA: TGTGCCAGCAGCTTTTACGGGAACACTGAAGCTTTCTTT.

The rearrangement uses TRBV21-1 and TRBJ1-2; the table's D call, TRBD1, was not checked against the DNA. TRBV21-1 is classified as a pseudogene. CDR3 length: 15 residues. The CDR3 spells CASNPDGQGGDGYTF. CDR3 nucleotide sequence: TGTGCCAGCAACCCGGATGGACAGGGAGGGGATGGCTACACCTTC.